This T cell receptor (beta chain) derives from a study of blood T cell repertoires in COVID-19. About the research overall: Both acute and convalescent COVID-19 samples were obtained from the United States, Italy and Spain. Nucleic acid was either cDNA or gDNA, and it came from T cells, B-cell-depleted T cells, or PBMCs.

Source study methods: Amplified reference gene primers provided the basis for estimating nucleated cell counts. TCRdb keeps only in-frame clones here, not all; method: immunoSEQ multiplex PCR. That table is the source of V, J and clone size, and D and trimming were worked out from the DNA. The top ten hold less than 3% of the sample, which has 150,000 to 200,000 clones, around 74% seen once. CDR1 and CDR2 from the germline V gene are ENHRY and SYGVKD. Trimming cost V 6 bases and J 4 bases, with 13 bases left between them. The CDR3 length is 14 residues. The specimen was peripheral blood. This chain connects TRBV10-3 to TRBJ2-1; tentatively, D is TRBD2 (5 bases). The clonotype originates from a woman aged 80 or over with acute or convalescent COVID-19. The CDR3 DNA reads TGTGCCATCAGAAAGGACTGGAAATACAATGAGCAGTTCTTC. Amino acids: CAIRKDWKYNEQFF.